This T cell receptor beta chain was documented in a study of T-cell memory formation after mild COVID-19. Study-level points and caveats: Contracting CD4+ clones were located mainly in CM and EM, and CD8+ clones in EMRA. Clones contracting day 15 to 85 were balanced CD4/CD8; later expanders leaned CD4+.

There are 16 residues in the CDR3. Germline V gene lookup returns CDR1 PRHDT and CDR2 FYEKMQ (reference sequence). After removal of 0 bases from V and 5 bases from J, the junction contained 4 bases not matched to a gene. MiXCR, applied by TCRdb to the 5' RACE reads, yields one record per CDR3 protein. The repertoire consists of approximately 46,000 distinct CDR3 sequences, with about 12% occurring once and the leading ten covering about 24%. Ten or more counts support this clonotype. Its antigen is still unknown. The origin of this receptor is a man between 18 and 35 years old who had mild COVID-19 (a few samples of this study predate the infection). Cell type and time point are not known. V and J are TRBV13 and TRBJ2-5, with 12 bases matching TRBD2. What was sequenced was PBMCs or a T cell subset sorted from them (not recorded which). In nucleotides, the CDR3 is TGTGCCAGCAGCTTAGGCCTAGCGGGGGGGCTCGAGACCCAGTACTTC. This codes for CASSLGLAGGLETQYF.